The rows below give T cell receptor beta chains drawn from one sample of a study of early T cells in non-severe SARS-CoV-2 infection. TCRdb recomputed calls from the 5' RACE reads with MiXCR, one row per CDR3 protein. This sample carries 65,000 to 75,000 distinct CDR3 sequences, 11% of them seen once, and the ten largest clones take approximately 4.2%. Source material: whole blood. Receptors were obtained from an adult who was a healthcare worker with PCR-confirmed SARS-CoV-2 infection or an uninfected control (not recorded which). CDR3s include the opening cysteine and the closing phenylalanine or tryptophan. D genes are given only for firm matches. Rows give clone size only sometimes, using once, few, many, or a class for an expanded clone.

v_call	d_call	clone_size	j_call	cdr3_nt	cdr3_aa
TRBV6-1	NA	few	TRBJ2-1	TGTGCCAGCAGTGAACTAGCGCTCTCCTACAATGAGCAGTTCTTC	CASSELALSYNEQFF
TRBV20-1	NA	many	TRBJ2-1	TGCAGTGGCGGGCCCCTCCACTACAATGAGCAGTTCTTC	CSGGPLHYNEQFF
TRBV19	NA	many	TRBJ2-7	TGTGCCAGTTCCTCGGGACGGCTGACCTACGAGCAGTACTTC	CASSSGRLTYEQYF
TRBV10-3	NA	NA	TRBJ2-1	TGTGCCATCAGTTATGACAGTAACCAAGAGACCCAGTTCTTC	CAISYDSNQETQFF
TRBV29-1	TRBD1	few	TRBJ2-2	TGCAGCGCCAGCCGACAGGGGGGAAACACCGGGGAGCTGTTTTTT	CSASRQGGNTGELFF
TRBV3-1	NA	few	TRBJ1-5	TGTGCCAGCAGCCAAATGCGCGATCAGCCCCAGCATTTT	CASSQMRDQPQHF
TRBV4-1	TRBD2	few	TRBJ2-7	TGCGCCAGCAGCCAGGGCGACACGGGAGGCAAGGCCCACGAGCAGTACTTC	CASSQGDTGGKAHEQYF
TRBV19	TRBD2	NA	TRBJ2-1	TGTGCCAGTAGTCCCTTTAGCGGGAGGTACAATGAGCAGTTCTTC	CASSPFSGRYNEQFF
TRBV29-1	NA	NA	TRBJ2-1	TGCAGCGTTGGGCGTAGACTCGTATACAATGAGCAGTTCTTC	CSVGRRLVYNEQFF
TRBV12-3/TRBV12-4	NA	NA	TRBJ2-3	TGTGCCAGCGGGCAGGTCGGGGGAACAGGAGATACGCAGTATTTT	CASGQVGGTGDTQYF
TRBV6-2/TRBV6-3	TRBD2	NA	TRBJ2-5	TGTGCCAGCAGTTACGCTCTAGCGGGGGGGCTTGAGACCCAGTACTTC	CASSYALAGGLETQYF
TRBV20-1	NA	NA	TRBJ2-7	TGCAGTGCTAGAGATCGGAAGCCTTACTCCTACGAGCAGTACTTC	CSARDRKPYSYEQYF
TRBV4-1	TRBD1	many	TRBJ2-5	TGCGCCAGCAGCCACCTTTTGACAGGGGGGGGAGAGACCCAGTACTTC	CASSHLLTGGGETQYF
TRBV20-1	NA	many	TRBJ2-7	TGCAGTGCTAGAGGGGTCTACGAGCAGTACTTC	CSARGVYEQYF
TRBV6-1	TRBD1	few	TRBJ2-3	TGTGCCAGCAGTGAAAATTCGGGGACAGGGGTTGGTACGCAGTATTTT	CASSENSGTGVGTQYF
TRBV7-8	TRBD1	NA	TRBJ2-5	TGTGCCAGCAGACCCAGACAGGGGGGAGAGACCCAGTACTTC	CASRPRQGGETQYF
TRBV5-1	NA	few	TRBJ1-4	TGCGCCAGCAGCTTGGACAGAGTCAATGAAAAACTGTTTTTT	CASSLDRVNEKLFF
TRBV7-6	NA	many	TRBJ2-3	TGTGCCAGCAGCCCTGGACGAGATACGCAGTATTTT	CASSPGRDTQYF
TRBV4-2	NA	once	TRBJ1-1	TGTGCCAGCAGCCACCAGGCAACGTACGGCGCCACTGAAGCTTTCTTT	CASSHQATYGATEAFF
TRBV28	NA	NA	TRBJ1-6	TGTGCCAGCAGTCAATTTCGGGAACCCCTCCACTTT	CASSQFREPLHF
TRBV7-3	TRBD1	many	TRBJ2-6	TGTGCCAGCAGCCGGGACAGCTCTGGGGCCAACGTCCTGACTTTC	CASSRDSSGANVLTF
TRBV3-1	NA	few	TRBJ2-5	TGTGCCAGCAGCCAAGAGAACTTCGGGGCCACCCAGTACTTC	CASSQENFGATQYF
TRBV7-9	NA	many	TRBJ1-2	TGTGCCAGCAGCCAAACGTCCTATGGCTACACCTTC	CASSQTSYGYTF
TRBV12-3/TRBV12-4	TRBD2	many	TRBJ2-3	TGTGCCAGCAGTTTGACTAGCGGGGGGGCCACAGATACGCAGTATTTT	CASSLTSGGATDTQYF
TRBV7-9	NA	many	TRBJ2-2	TGTGCCAGCAGACCTCGGGGAGAGGGCACCGGGGAGCTGTTTTTT	CASRPRGEGTGELFF
TRBV7-3	NA	many	TRBJ2-1	TGTGCCAGCAGCTCGAGAAGGGGGGATGAGCAGTTCTTC	CASSSRRGDEQFF
TRBV7-3	TRBD1	few	TRBJ2-2	TGTGCCAGCAGCGCCGGGACAGGGGGCACCGGGGAGCTGTTTTTT	CASSAGTGGTGELFF
TRBV7-9	TRBD2	many	TRBJ2-1	TGTGCCAGCAGCAAGGCTAGCGGGGAGCAGTTCTTC	CASSKASGEQFF
TRBV2	NA	many	TRBJ2-1	TGTGCCAGCAGTGAGGGTTGGACCTACAATGAGCAGTTCTTC	CASSEGWTYNEQFF
TRBV12-3/TRBV12-4	NA	many	TRBJ1-4	TGTGCCAGCAGTCTCGGAGGAGGCGAAAAACTGTTTTTT	CASSLGGGEKLFF
TRBV30	NA	NA	TRBJ1-1	TGTGCCTGCCAGGGAAGGGGGAACACTGAAGCTTTCTTT	CACQGRGNTEAFF
TRBV29-1	TRBD2	NA	TRBJ2-1	TGCAGCGTTGACGGCCTAGCGGGAGGGAAATACTCCTACAATGAGCAGTTCTTC	CSVDGLAGGKYSYNEQFF
TRBV7-8	TRBD1	NA	TRBJ1-6	TGTGCCAGCAGCCCACCACGCCGGACAGGGGGGGTAAATTCATCCCTCCACTTT	CASSPPRRTGGVNSSLHF
TRBV29-1	NA	few	TRBJ2-7	TGCAGCCCCCCAGATCCCGACGAGCAGTACTTC	CSPPDPDEQYF
TRBV11-2	NA	few	TRBJ2-4	TGTGCCAGCAGCTTAGGGGTGCAAACCAAAAACATTCAGTACTTC	CASSLGVQTKNIQYF
TRBV29-1	NA	NA	TRBJ2-5	TGCAGCGTCGCTGACAGCGGACAAGAGACCCAGTACTTC	CSVADSGQETQYF
TRBV20-1	NA	NA	TRBJ2-2	TGCAGTGTTCAAAAAGCGGACATCAACACCGGGGAGCTGTTTTTT	CSVQKADINTGELFF
TRBV10-2	TRBD1	few	TRBJ2-5	TGCGCCAGCAGTGCCCATGACAGGGAAGAGACCCAGTACTTC	CASSAHDREETQYF
TRBV12-3/TRBV12-4	NA	many	TRBJ1-1	TGTGCCAGCAGTAGAGGGGGCACTGAAGCTTTCTTT	CASSRGGTEAFF
TRBV11-2	TRBD2	few	TRBJ2-5	TGTGCCAGCAGCTCGGGACTAGCGGGGGGCGGCCGAGAGACCCAGTACTTC	CASSSGLAGGGRETQYF
TRBV20-1	NA	NA	TRBJ2-7	TGCAGCCCACTCGAGGAGCAGTACTTC	CSPLEEQYF
TRBV6-5	NA	NA	TRBJ1-6	TGTGCCAGCAGTTACTTGCGCTATAATTCACCCCTCCACTTT	CASSYLRYNSPLHF
TRBV2	NA	many	TRBJ1-4	TGTGCCAGCAAAGGAGGGATCCTTGAAAAACTGTTTTTT	CASKGGILEKLFF
TRBV4-2	TRBD2	many	TRBJ2-1	TGTGCCAGCAGCCCCAGCGGGACTAGCGCGTACAATGAGCAGTTCTTC	CASSPSGTSAYNEQFF
TRBV5-4	NA	many	TRBJ1-2	TGTGCCAGCAGCTTGGCCCGGGCAGGAGGTAACTATGGCTACACCTTC	CASSLARAGGNYGYTF